This T cell receptor (beta chain) was found in a study of a mutant IDH1 vaccine in newly diagnosed glioma. Study-wide background: Former treatment meant radiotherapy, temozolomide, or both; the majority had gotten both.

With respect to this clone: Antigen specificity is unknown.

Trimming pared 3 bases from V and 12 bases from J, leaving 9 bases between. The CDR3 spans 11 residues. Germline assignment: CDR1 MGHDK and CDR2 SYGVNS. The table came from immunoSEQ multiplex PCR; TCRdb's copy has only in-frame clones and leaves some out. Here the sample spans 50,000 to 65,000 clones, over 70% being singletons. Time point: week 23, last vaccination. Doses consisted of 300 ug of mutant IDH1 20-mer peptide each, paired with topical imiquimod. The source material was PBMCs, sampled from a glioma patient whose treatment included an IDH1 peptide vaccine. The J gene is TRBJ2-1, the V gene TRBV25-1; no clear D gene. The source of this sequence is a middle-aged man with glioma. The CDR3 loop reads CASSDNLGQFF. The CDR3 nucleotides read TGTGCCAGCAGTGACAACCTGGGGCAGTTCTTC. The full variable domain, with the rest looked up from reference TRBV25-1 and TRBJ2-1, is EADIYQTPRYLVIGTGKKITLECSQTMGHDKMYWYQQDPGMELHLIHYSYGVNSTEKGDLSSESTVSRIRTEHFPLTLESARPSHTSQYLCASSDNLGQFFGPGTRLTVL.